A selection of T cell receptor beta chains follows, all from one sample in a study of spatial heterogeneity in lung cancer. TCRdb called the 5' RACE reads again in MiXCR, with one record for every CDR3 protein. The sample shows about 48,000 distinct CDR3 sequences, roughly 5% of them seen only once. The specimen was PBMCs, collected at surgery. The receptor source for this set is a male donor with early-stage non-small cell lung cancer. CDR3s include the opening cysteine and the closing phenylalanine or tryptophan. The order of the fields is V gene, CDR3 length, clone size, J gene, D gene, CDR3 DNA, CDR3 protein. A D gene is named only where the DNA matches it firmly. Size is stated for part of the rows, as once, few or many counts, or as a class when the clone is expanded.

TRBV20-1	12	many	TRBJ2-1	.	TGCAGTGCTAGTATTGGCCCGCGGACGCAGTTCTTC	CSASIGPRTQFF
TRBV24-1	15	many	TRBJ2-5	TRBD2	TGTGCCACCAGTGAAATCCTAGCGGGAGAAGAGACCCAGTACTTC	CATSEILAGEETQYF
TRBV27	15	many	TRBJ1-1	TRBD1	TGTGCCAGCAGTTTAGTGGACAGGGGGCATACTGAAGCTTTCTTT	CASSLVDRGHTEAFF
TRBV6-5	14	few	TRBJ2-6	.	TGTGCCAGCTCACCCCCTCCTCAGGCCAACGTCCTGACTTTC	CASSPPPQANVLTF
TRBV6-1	17	many	TRBJ2-4	TRBD2	TGTGCCAGCCTCAAAGGGGCGGGAGCCTTAGCCAAAAACATTCAGTACTTC	CASLKGAGALAKNIQYF
TRBV3-1	16	many	TRBJ2-1	TRBD2	TGTGCCAGCAGCCAATTCTTGGCTAGCGGATACAATGAGCAGTTCTTC	CASSQFLASGYNEQFF
TRBV30	12	many	TRBJ2-1	.	TGTGCCTGGAGTGTACGAGGTGGTGAGCAGTTCTTC	CAWSVRGGEQFF
TRBV18	14	.	TRBJ2-1	.	TGTGCCAGCTCACCTGTGGTTTCCTACAATGAGCAGTTCTTC	CASSPVVSYNEQFF
TRBV7-8	16	.	TRBJ2-2	TRBD2	TGTGCCAGCAGCTTATTTGCGAGCGGGAGTGTTAGGGAGCTGTTTTTT	CASSLFASGSVRELFF
TRBV6-1	13	many	TRBJ2-7	.	TGTGCCAGCAGTTCGGGACGCGGATACGAGCAGTACTTC	CASSSGRGYEQYF
TRBV19	12	many	TRBJ1-5	.	TGTGCCAGTAGTATCCAAAATCAGCCCCAGCATTTT	CASSIQNQPQHF
TRBV6-1	12	many	TRBJ2-3	.	TGTGCCAGCAGTGAATGGTTGGATACGCAGTATTTT	CASSEWLDTQYF
TRBV25-1	13	many	TRBJ1-1	.	TGTGCCAGCAGTGAATTGGGGAACACTGAAGCTTTCTTT	CASSELGNTEAFF
TRBV19	16	many	TRBJ2-3	.	TGTGCCAGTTCCCGACCGGGGACCTCTAGCACAGATACGCAGTATTTT	CASSRPGTSSTDTQYF
TRBV6-2/TRBV6-3	14	many	TRBJ2-3	.	TGTGCCAGCTCAGCAAGGAAGAGCGGAGATACGCAGTATTTT	CASSARKSGDTQYF
TRBV20-1	14	many	TRBJ2-7	TRBD2	TGCAGTGCTAGAGATGTGGCGGGAGGGAGGGAGCAGTACTTC	CSARDVAGGREQYF
TRBV5-6	15	few	TRBJ1-2	.	TGTGCCAGCACCCTGTGGGGACCTTCTTTCTATGGCTACACCTTC	CASTLWGPSFYGYTF
TRBV20-1	14	many	TRBJ2-3	TRBD2	TGCAGTGCCAGGAAGGGCGGGAGCGCAGATACGCAGTATTTT	CSARKGGSADTQYF
TRBV25-1	15	many	TRBJ1-1	.	TGTGCCAGCAGTGAACCCGGGGCCAGGGACACTGAAGCTTTCTTT	CASSEPGARDTEAFF
TRBV20-1	12	many	TRBJ2-5	.	TGCAGTGCTTTATCAGGCCTCAAGACCCAGTACTTC	CSALSGLKTQYF
TRBV5-1	13	.	TRBJ2-1	.	TGCGCCAGCAGCCAGGGACCAGCCAATGAGCAGTTCTTC	CASSQGPANEQFF
TRBV28	16	few	TRBJ2-1	TRBD1	TGTGCCAGCAGTCTCCCGGGGACAGGGGCAGGGAATGAGCAGTTCTTC	CASSLPGTGAGNEQFF
TRBV29-1	14	.	TRBJ2-5	.	TGCAGCGTTGATAACCGACCGGGTCCCGAGACCCAGTACTTC	CSVDNRPGPETQYF
TRBV6-2/TRBV6-3	15	many	TRBJ1-5	.	TGTGCCAGCAGTTACGGTCGGCAGTACAATCAGCCCCAGCATTTT	CASSYGRQYNQPQHF
TRBV5-5	14	medium-sized	TRBJ2-7	.	TGTGCCAGCAGCTTGCGGCTAGGGGTAGGCGAGCAGTACTTC	CASSLRLGVGEQYF
TRBV11-2	16	many	TRBJ2-1	.	TGTGCCAGCAGCTTGTTAACCGGGGACCCACCGGGTGAGCAGTTCTTC	CASSLLTGDPPGEQFF
TRBV4-1	18	many	TRBJ1-5	.	TGCGCCAGCAGCCAAGATCGAGTTGGGGGGGCCAGCAATCAGCCCCAGCATTTT	CASSQDRVGGASNQPQHF
TRBV11-2	17	many	TRBJ2-1	TRBD2	TGTGCCAGCAGCTTAGCTATGACTAGCGGGACCTACAATGAGCAGTTCTTC	CASSLAMTSGTYNEQFF
TRBV12-3/TRBV12-4	17	many	TRBJ2-7	TRBD2	TGTGCCAGCAGCCTTAGAGCGGGGACTGGTCCAGCCTACGAGCAGTACTTC	CASSLRAGTGPAYEQYF
TRBV28	14	few	TRBJ2-7	TRBD2	TGTGCCAGCAGGACTAGCGGTCGTGTCTACGAGCAGTACTTC	CASRTSGRVYEQYF
TRBV7-9	12	many	TRBJ1-2	.	TGTGCCAGCAGCTTAATGTCTGTAGGCTACACCTTC	CASSLMSVGYTF
TRBV29-1	14	few	TRBJ2-3	.	TGCAGCGTTGATCCGGGAGTGGGGGCAGATACGCAGTATTTT	CSVDPGVGADTQYF
TRBV13	16	many	TRBJ2-3	TRBD2	TGTGCCAGCAGCTTATGGGGACTAGCGAATCCAGATACGCAGTATTTT	CASSLWGLANPDTQYF
TRBV4-1	17	.	TRBJ2-1	TRBD2	TGCGCCAGCAGCCAAGAAGGGCTAGCGGGAAGGTACAATGAGCAGTTCTTC	CASSQEGLAGRYNEQFF
TRBV7-9	13	many	TRBJ1-5	.	TGTGCCAGCAGCTCTCGCGAAGATCAGCCCCAGCATTTT	CASSSREDQPQHF
TRBV2	15	many	TRBJ2-5	TRBD2	TGTGCCAGCAGTCTTTATCGCGGGAGGGAAGAGACCCAGTACTTC	CASSLYRGREETQYF
TRBV5-4	15	many	TRBJ2-1	.	TGTGCCAGCAGCCTCCGAGCGGCCACCTACAATGAGCAGTTCTTC	CASSLRAATYNEQFF
TRBV6-1	13	.	TRBJ2-1	.	TGTGCCAGCACAATAGCGTCAAACAATGAGCAGTTCTTC	CASTIASNNEQFF
TRBV12-3/TRBV12-4	14	.	TRBJ1-4	.	TGTGCCAGCAGTCCTCAGGGCTTTAATGAAAAACTGTTTTTT	CASSPQGFNEKLFF
TRBV20-1	11	.	TRBJ1-1	.	TGCAGTGCTAGTCGCTGGAGGGAGGCTTTCTTT	CSASRWREAFF
TRBV7-8	16	many	TRBJ2-5	.	TGTGCCAGCAGCTTAGCGAGGACAACTCTACAAGAGACCCAGTACTTC	CASSLARTTLQETQYF
TRBV5-6	16	.	TRBJ2-1	TRBD2	TGTGCCAGCACCCGACTAGCGGAGCGCTCCTACAATGAGCAGTTCTTC	CASTRLAERSYNEQFF
TRBV27	16	many	TRBJ2-7	TRBD1	TGTGCCAGCAGCCGTCTCGGACAGGCGTCCTACGCCGAGCAGTACTTC	CASSRLGQASYAEQYF
TRBV20-1	14	.	TRBJ1-1	TRBD1	TGCAGTGCTAGCCTTCAGACAGGGTACACTGAAGCTTTCTTT	CSASLQTGYTEAFF
TRBV20-1	14	many	TRBJ2-3	TRBD2	TGCAGTGCTGGGACTAGCGGGAGCACAGATACGCAGTATTTT	CSAGTSGSTDTQYF
TRBV5-6	15	many	TRBJ2-7	TRBD1	TGTGCCAGCAGCTACGGACAGGGGGTGAGACACGAGCAGTACTTC	CASSYGQGVRHEQYF
TRBV2	16	many	TRBJ2-7	TRBD2	TGTGCCAGCACCATAGACGGACTAGCGGGAGCCTACGAGCAGTACTTC	CASTIDGLAGAYEQYF